This paragraph reports one T cell receptor beta chain. Per the study methods: Using reference gene primer amplification, nucleated cell counts were estimated. Here immunoSEQ multiplex PCR was the method, and the copy in TCRdb shows in-frame clones only, minus some. The V and J calls and clone size were taken over from that table, and D and trimming were inferred from the DNA. The sample carries a few hundred thousand clones, roughly 85% recorded once. The data were obtained in a study of blood T cell repertoires in COVID-19. In terms of age and location, participants ranged from roughly 18 to 90 years and lived in about 25 US areas. Self-reported history from a screening survey and questionnaire set each donor's cohort. V was clipped by 6 bases and J by 1 base, with 14 bases between them. Germline CDR1 SGDLS, CDR2 YYNGEE. CDR3 length: 14 amino acids.

This TCR derives from a middle-aged man who had recovered from COVID-19. Sequencing input: PBMCs or T cells enriched from blood (not recorded which). This rearrangement joins TRBV9 to TRBJ2-7, with D perhaps matching TRBD2 (5 bases). The CDR3 nucleotides read TGTGCCAGCACCCCAGGAGGAGGTTCCTACGAGCAGTACTTC. This translates into CASTPGGGSYEQYF.